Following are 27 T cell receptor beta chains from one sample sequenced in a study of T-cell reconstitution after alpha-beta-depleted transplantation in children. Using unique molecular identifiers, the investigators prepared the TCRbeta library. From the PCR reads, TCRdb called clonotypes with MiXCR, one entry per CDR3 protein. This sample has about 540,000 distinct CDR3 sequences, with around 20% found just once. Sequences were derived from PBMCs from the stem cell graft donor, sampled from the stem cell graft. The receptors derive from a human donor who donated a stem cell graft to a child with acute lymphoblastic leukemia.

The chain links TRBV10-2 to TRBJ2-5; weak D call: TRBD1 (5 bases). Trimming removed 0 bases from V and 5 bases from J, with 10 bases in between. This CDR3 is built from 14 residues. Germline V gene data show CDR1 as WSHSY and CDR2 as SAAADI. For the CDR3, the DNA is TGCGCCAGCAGTGAGTCTTCAGGGTGGGAGACCCAGTACTTC. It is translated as CASSESSGWETQYF.

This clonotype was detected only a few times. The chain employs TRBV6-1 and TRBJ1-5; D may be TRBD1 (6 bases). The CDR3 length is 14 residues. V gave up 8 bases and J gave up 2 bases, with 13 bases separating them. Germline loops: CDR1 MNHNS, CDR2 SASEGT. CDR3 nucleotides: TGTGCCAGCGCCCAGACAGGCCGCAATCAGCCCCAGCATTTT. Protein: CASAQTGRNQPQHF.

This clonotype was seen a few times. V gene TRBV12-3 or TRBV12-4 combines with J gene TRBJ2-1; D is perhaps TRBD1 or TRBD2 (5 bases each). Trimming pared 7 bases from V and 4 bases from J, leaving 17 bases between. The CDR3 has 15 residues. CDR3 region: CASTEIGTPYNEQFF. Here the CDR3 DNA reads TGTGCCAGCACCGAGATAGGGACGCCGTACAATGAGCAGTTCTTC.

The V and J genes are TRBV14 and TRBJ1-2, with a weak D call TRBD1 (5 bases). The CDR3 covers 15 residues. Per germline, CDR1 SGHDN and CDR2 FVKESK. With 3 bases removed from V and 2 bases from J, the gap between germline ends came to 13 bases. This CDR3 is CASSQMDTTNYGYTF. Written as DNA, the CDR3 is TGTGCCAGCAGCCAGATGGACACTACCAACTATGGCTACACCTTC. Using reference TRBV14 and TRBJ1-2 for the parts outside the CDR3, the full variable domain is EAGVTQFPSHSVIEKGQTVTLRCDPISGHDNLYWYRRVMGKEIKFLLHFVKESKQDESGMPNNRFLAERTGGTYSTLKVQPAELEDSGVYFCASSQMDTTNYGYTFGSGTRLTVV.

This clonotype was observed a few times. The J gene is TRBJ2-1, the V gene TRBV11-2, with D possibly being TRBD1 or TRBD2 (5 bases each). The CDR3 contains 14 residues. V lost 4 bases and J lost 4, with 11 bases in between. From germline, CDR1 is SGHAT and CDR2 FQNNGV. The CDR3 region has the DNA TGTGCCAGCAGCTCAACGGGACCTTACAATGAGCAGTTCTTC. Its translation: CASSSTGPYNEQFF.

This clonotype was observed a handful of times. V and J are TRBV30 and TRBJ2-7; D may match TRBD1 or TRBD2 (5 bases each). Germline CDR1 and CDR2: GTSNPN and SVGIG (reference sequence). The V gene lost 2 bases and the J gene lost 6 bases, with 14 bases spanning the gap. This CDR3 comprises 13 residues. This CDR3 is CAWSLTSTGEQYF. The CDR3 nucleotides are TGTGCCTGGAGTCTTACTAGTACAGGCGAGCAGTACTTC.

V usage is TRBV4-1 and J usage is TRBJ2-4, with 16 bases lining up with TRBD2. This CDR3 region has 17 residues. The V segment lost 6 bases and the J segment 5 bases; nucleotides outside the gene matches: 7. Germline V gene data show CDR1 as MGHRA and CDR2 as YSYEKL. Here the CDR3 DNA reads TGCGCCAGCAGTTCCGGGACTAGCGGGAGGGCCCAAAACATTCAGTACTTC. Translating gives CASSSGTSGRAQNIQYF.

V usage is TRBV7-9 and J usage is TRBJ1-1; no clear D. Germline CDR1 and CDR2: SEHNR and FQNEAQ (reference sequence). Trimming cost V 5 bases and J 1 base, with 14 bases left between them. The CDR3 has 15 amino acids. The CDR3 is CASSPPRGENTEAFF. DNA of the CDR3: TGTGCCAGCAGCCCCCCCCGCGGGGAGAACACTGAAGCTTTCTTT.

The CDR3: CASSLSRGQGTNEQFF. CDR3 in DNA: TGTGCCAGCAGTTTATCGAGAGGACAGGGCACCAATGAGCAGTTCTTC. The chain joins TRBV27 to TRBJ2-1, with TRBD1 matching 8 bases. The junction had 7 bases not matched to a gene; V was cut back by 0 bases and J by 6 bases. Germline V gives CDR1 MNHEY, CDR2 SMNVEV (reference sequence). This CDR3 has 16 residues.

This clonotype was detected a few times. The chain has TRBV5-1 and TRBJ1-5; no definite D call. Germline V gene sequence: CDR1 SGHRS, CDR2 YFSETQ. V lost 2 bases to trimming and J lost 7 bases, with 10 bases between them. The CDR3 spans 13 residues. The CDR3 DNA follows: TGCGCCAGCAGCTTTAGATCGGGGCAGCCCCAGCATTTT. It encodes CASSFRSGQPQHF.

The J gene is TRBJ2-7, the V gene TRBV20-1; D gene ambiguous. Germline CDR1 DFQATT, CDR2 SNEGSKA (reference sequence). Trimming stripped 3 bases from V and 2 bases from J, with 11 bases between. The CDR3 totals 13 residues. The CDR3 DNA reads TGCAGTGCTAGTCTGCATGCCGCCTACGAGCAGTACTTC. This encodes CSASLHAAYEQYF.

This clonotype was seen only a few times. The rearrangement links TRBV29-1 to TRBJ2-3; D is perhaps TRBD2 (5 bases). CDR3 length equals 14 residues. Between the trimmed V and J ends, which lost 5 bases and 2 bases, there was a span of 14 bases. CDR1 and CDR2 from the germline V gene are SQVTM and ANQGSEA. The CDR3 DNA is TGCAGCGTTTCCGAGGGCATATTCACAGATACGCAGTATTTT. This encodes CSVSEGIFTDTQYF.

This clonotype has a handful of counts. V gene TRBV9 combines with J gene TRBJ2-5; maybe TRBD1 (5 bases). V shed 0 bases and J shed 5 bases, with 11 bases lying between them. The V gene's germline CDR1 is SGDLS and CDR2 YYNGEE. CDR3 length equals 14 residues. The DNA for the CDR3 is TGTGCCAGCAGCGTAGCTGGGCAGGGTGAGACCCAGTACTTC. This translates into CASSVAGQGETQYF.

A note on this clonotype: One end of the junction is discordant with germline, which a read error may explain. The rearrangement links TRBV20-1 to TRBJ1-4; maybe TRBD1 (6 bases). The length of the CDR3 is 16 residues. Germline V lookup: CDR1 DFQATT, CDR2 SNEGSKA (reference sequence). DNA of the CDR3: TGCTGTGCTAGAGATTGGGATGAGGGGGCTAATGAAAAACTGTTTTTT. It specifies CCARDWDEGANEKLFF.

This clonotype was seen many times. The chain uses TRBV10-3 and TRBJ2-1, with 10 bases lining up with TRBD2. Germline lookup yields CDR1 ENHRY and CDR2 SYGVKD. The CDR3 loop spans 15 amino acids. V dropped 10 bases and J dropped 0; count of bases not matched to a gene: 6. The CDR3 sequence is CATGTSATSYNEQFF. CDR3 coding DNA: TGTGCCACCGGGACTAGCGCGACCTCCTACAATGAGCAGTTCTTC.

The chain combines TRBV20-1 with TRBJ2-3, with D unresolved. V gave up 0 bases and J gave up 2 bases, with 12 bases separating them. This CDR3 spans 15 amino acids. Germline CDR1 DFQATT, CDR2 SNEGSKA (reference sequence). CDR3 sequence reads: CSARDQKSLTDTQYF. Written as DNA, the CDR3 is TGCAGTGCTAGAGATCAAAAATCTCTCACAGATACGCAGTATTTT.

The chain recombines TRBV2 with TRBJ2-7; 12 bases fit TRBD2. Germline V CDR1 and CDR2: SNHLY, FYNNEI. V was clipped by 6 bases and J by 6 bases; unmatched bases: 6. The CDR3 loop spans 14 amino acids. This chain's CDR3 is CASSILAGGGEQYF. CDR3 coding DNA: TGTGCCAGCAGCATCCTAGCGGGAGGGGGCGAGCAGTACTTC.

The CDR3 DNA sequence: TGTGCCAGCAGCCAGGGGACAGGCGAAGCCCCCACAGATACGCAGTATTTT. Translated: CASSQGTGEAPTDTQYF. This chain joins TRBV7-9 and TRBJ2-3; 8 nucleotides agree with TRBD1. Germline values: CDR1 SEHNR, CDR2 FQNEAQ (reference sequence). CDR3 length: 17 amino acids. V lost 5 bases and J lost 2; bases outside the gene matches: 12.

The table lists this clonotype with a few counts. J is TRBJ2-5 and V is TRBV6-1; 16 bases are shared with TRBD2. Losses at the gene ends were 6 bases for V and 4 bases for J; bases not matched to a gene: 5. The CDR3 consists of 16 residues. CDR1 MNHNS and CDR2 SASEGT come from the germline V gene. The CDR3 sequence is CASREGLAGGVETQYF. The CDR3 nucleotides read TGTGCCAGCAGAGAGGGACTAGCGGGAGGGGTAGAGACCCAGTACTTC.

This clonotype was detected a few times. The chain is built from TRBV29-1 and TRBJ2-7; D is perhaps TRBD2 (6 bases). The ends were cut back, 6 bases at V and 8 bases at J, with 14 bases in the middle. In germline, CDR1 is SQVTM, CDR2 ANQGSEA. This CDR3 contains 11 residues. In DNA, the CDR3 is TGCAGCGTCCACTGGGAGGATAAGCAGTACTTC. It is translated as CSVHWEDKQYF.

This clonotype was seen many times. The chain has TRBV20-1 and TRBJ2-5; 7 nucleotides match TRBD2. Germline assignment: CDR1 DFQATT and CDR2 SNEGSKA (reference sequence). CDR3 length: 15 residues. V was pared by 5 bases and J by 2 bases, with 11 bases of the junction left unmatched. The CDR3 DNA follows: TGCAGTGCTCCCCGGCCGGGACTATCACAAGAGACCCAGTACTTC. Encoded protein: CSAPRPGLSQETQYF.

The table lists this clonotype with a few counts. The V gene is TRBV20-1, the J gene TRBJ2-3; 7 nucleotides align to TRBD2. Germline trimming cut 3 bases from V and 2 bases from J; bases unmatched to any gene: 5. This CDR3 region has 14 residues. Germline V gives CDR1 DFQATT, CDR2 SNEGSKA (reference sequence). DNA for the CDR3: TGCAGTGCTAGCAGGGACTATTTCACAGATACGCAGTATTTT. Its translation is CSASRDYFTDTQYF.

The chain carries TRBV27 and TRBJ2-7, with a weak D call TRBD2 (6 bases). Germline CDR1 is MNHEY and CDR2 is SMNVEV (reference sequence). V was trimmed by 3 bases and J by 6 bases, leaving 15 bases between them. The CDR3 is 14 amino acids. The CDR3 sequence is CASSFSSAAAEQYF. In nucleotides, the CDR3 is TGTGCCAGCAGTTTTTCTAGCGCCGCGGCCGAGCAGTACTTC.

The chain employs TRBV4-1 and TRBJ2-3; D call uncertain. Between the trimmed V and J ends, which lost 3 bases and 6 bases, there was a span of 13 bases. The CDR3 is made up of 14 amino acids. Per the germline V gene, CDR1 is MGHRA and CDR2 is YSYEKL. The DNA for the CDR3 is TGCGCCAGCAGCCACGGACCAGCCCTCGATACGCAGTATTTT. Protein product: CASSHGPALDTQYF.

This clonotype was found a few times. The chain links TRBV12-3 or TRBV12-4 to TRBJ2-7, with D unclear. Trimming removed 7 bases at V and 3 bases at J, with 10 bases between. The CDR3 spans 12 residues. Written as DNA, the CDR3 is TGTGCCAGCACCTCCGTCTTCTACGAGCAGTACTTC. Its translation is CASTSVFYEQYF.

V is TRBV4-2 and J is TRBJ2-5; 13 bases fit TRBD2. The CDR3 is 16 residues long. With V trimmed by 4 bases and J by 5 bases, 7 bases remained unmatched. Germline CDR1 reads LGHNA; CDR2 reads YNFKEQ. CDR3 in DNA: TGTGCCAGCAGCCTGCTAACTAGCGGGAGGGGCGAGACCCAGTACTTC. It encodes CASSLLTSGRGETQYF.

This CDR3 reads CASSITSLETQYF. The DNA for the CDR3 is TGTGCCAGCAGCATTACTTCGTTGGAGACCCAGTACTTC. The chain has TRBV7-3 and TRBJ2-5; D unresolved. The V and J ends lost 5 bases and 5 bases respectively, with 12 bases between them. Germline values: CDR1 SGHTA, CDR2 FQGTGA. This CDR3 contains 13 residues.